This T cell receptor beta chain was obtained from a study of regulatory T cells in long-lasting Graves disease. Across the study: Persistent Graves' disease required over 5 years of antithyroid drugs and positive TSH receptor antibodies.

This clonotype was detected only a few times. Time point denoted: persistent/refractory GD, antithyroid drugs over 5 years with positive TRAb. PBMCs provided the RNA from which the TCR library was made. Xi'an, China, was home to the endocrinology department that provided patients. Arm-PCR of CDR3 regions and iRepertoire HTBI primers were used to build TCR beta libraries. One entry per CDR3 protein results from TCRdb running MiXCR on the multiplex PCR reads. This table holds around 500,000 distinct CDR3 sequences, less than 25% found once. The clonotype originates from a female donor with Graves disease. This specimen consisted of peripheral blood mononuclear cells (PBMCs), obtained when the disease was refractory, from a patient treated with antithyroid drugs.

CDR3 region: CASSSGAQGETQYF. As DNA, the CDR3 is TGTGCCAGCAGCTCCGGGGCCCAGGGCGAGACCCAGTACTTC. The chain couples TRBV9 to TRBJ2-5; D could derive from TRBD1 or TRBD2 (5 bases each). V lost 4 bases, J lost 5 bases, and 15 bases lay in between. This CDR3 comprises 14 residues. The germline V gene encodes CDR1 SGDLS and CDR2 YYNGEE.